The sequence of this T cell receptor beta chain was determined in a study of blood T cell repertoires in COVID-19. About the research overall: Sources were T cells, B-cell-depleted T cells, or PBMCs; the material itself was cDNA or gDNA.

This CDR3 has 13 residues. With 6 bases clipped from V and 5 bases from J, the junction kept 6 bases outside the gene matches. The germline gives CDR1 MNHEY, CDR2 SVGAGI. Participants' reported clinical history set cohort assignment. Resolution of symptoms, clearance, or two negative PCRs was present in recovered Cohort 3 donors. Assay used: immunoSEQ multiplex PCR; TCRdb lists only in-frame clones, some missing. In the table there are fewer than 400,000 clones, 87% of which are singletons. V usage is TRBV6-5 and J usage is TRBJ2-5, with 7 bases matching TRBD2. The clonotype comes from a woman between 50 and 59 years old who had recovered from COVID-19. The material sequenced was PBMCs or T cells enriched from blood (not recorded which). The CDR3 protein is CASRPSGVETQYF. CDR3 nucleotide sequence: TGTGCCAGCAGACCCAGCGGGGTGGAGACCCAGTACTTC.